The 17 T cell receptor beta chains listed next were all sequenced from one sample in a study of identical twins. One entry per CDR3 protein results from TCRdb running MiXCR on the 5' RACE reads. The sample records approximately 350,000 distinct CDR3 sequences, approximately 13% being singletons. The sample was also reused in another study, on yellow fever vaccine responses in identical twins.

Material: CD8+ T cells sorted from blood. These receptors all stem from a woman aged 18-35 years in good health.

This clonotype occurred a few times. The CDR3 reads CASSLSGSGGPWETQYF. CDR3 in DNA: TGTGCCAGCAGTTTATCGGGTAGCGGGGGGCCGTGGGAGACCCAGTACTTC. J is TRBJ2-5 and V is TRBV28, with 10 bases matching TRBD2. V was clipped by 1 base and J by 5 bases; unmatched bases: 10. The germline CDR1 and CDR2 sequences are MDHEN and SYDVKM. The CDR3 has 17 amino acids.

This clonotype appeared a few times. The V call is TRBV9, the J call TRBJ2-7, with 8 bases lining up with TRBD2. Trimming cost V 0 bases and J 5 bases; bases outside gene matches: 4. This CDR3 has 14 amino acids. Germline V gives CDR1 SGDLS, CDR2 YYNGEE. The CDR3 loop reads CASSVEAGVDEQYF. The CDR3 DNA sequence: TGTGCCAGCAGCGTAGAAGCGGGGGTCGACGAGCAGTACTTC.

This clonotype was observed a few times. V gene TRBV20-1 combines with J gene TRBJ2-1; D possibly uses TRBD1 or TRBD2 (7 bases each). Deletions cut 3 bases from V and 8 bases from J, with 11 bases between. The germline V gene has CDR1 DFQATT and CDR2 SNEGSKA (reference sequence). The CDR3 covers 12 residues. The DNA for the CDR3 is TGCAGTGCTAGCCCAGGGGGGGATGAGCAGTTCTTC. It yields the protein CSASPGGDEQFF.

The CDR3 is CASRLRPGVGEQYF. Written as DNA, the CDR3 is TGTGCCAGCAGACTGAGACCAGGGGTAGGCGAGCAGTACTTC. This sequence joins TRBV3-1 and TRBJ2-7; D possibly corresponds to TRBD1 (6 bases). Germline V gene sequence: CDR1 LGHDT, CDR2 YNNKEL (reference sequence). The CDR3 covers 14 residues. The ends were cut back, 6 bases at V and 6 bases at J, with 18 bases in the middle.

The J gene is TRBJ2-7, the V gene TRBV2; D gene unclear. V was cut by 3 bases and J by 7 bases, with 13 bases left in between. The CDR3 is 13 residues long. Germline values: CDR1 SNHLY, CDR2 FYNNEI. The CDR3 region is CASSDPLGKEQYF. CDR3 bases: TGTGCCAGCAGTGATCCCCTGGGGAAAGAGCAGTACTTC.

This clonotype was counted only a few times. The chain couples TRBV12-3 or TRBV12-4 to TRBJ1-2, with 9 positions matching TRBD1. The trim removed 5 bases at V and 8 bases at J, leaving 9 bases unmatched. CDR3 size: 14 residues. The chain's CDR3 is CASSDKGQGEGYTF. For the CDR3, the DNA is TGTGCCAGCAGTGATAAGGGACAGGGAGAGGGCTACACCTTC.

The chain uses TRBV25-1 and TRBJ2-1; TRBD2 matches 14 bases. The CDR3 has 18 residues. V was pared by 4 bases and J by 3 bases, with 8 bases of the junction left unmatched. Germline loops: CDR1 MGHDK, CDR2 SYGVNS. The CDR3 loop is CASSAGLAGGPYYNEQFF. The CDR3 bases are TGTGCCAGCAGTGCAGGACTAGCGGGAGGCCCCTACTACAATGAGCAGTTCTTC.

This clonotype was counted only a few times. The V call is TRBV5-6, the J call TRBJ1-1, with D unclear. Germline loops: CDR1 SGHDT, CDR2 YYEEEE. The ends were cut back, 4 bases at V and 0 bases at J, with 7 bases in the middle. This CDR3 has 13 residues. CDR3 nucleotide sequence: TGTGCCAGCAGCCCGGTTATGAACACTGAAGCTTTCTTT. Translated, it gives CASSPVMNTEAFF.

The V call is TRBV21-1, the J call TRBJ2-1; TRBD1 reflects the table's D call only, with no check against the DNA. TRBV21-1 is marked as a pseudogene. The CDR3 is 19 amino acids. The CDR3 coding sequence is TGTGCCAGCAACAAAGTAACGGGCGGGGCAGGGGGCGCTTGGGATGAGCAGTTCTTC. This codes for CASNKVTGGAGGAWDEQFF.

V gene TRBV12-3 or TRBV12-4 combines with J gene TRBJ2-1; TRBD2 matches at 11 bases. The V gene end was trimmed by 5 bases and the J gene end by 9 bases; junction bases not matched to a gene: 6. CDR3 length: 14 residues. CDR3 DNA: TGTGCCAGCAGTATCGCCGGACTAGCGGGTGAGCAGTTCTTC. This gives the protein CASSIAGLAGEQFF.

A note on this clonotype: This may be a read error, as it is one base from a much larger clone. The chain employs TRBV20-1 and TRBJ2-1; 9 nucleotides align to TRBD2. Germline CDR1 DFQATT, CDR2 SNEGSKA (reference sequence). V dropped 2 bases and J dropped 2; count of bases not matched to a gene: 7. This CDR3 contains 16 residues. CDR3 amino acids: CSARSGGREPYNEQFF. Written as DNA, the CDR3 is TGCAGTGCTAGATCGGGCGGGAGGGAACCCTACAATGAGCAGTTCTTC.

This chain connects TRBV6-1 to TRBJ2-1, with D perhaps matching TRBD2 (6 bases). The germline V gene has CDR1 MNHNS and CDR2 SASEGT. The CDR3 has 19 residues. CDR3 residues: CASFPHPREGFGGYNEQFF. The CDR3 bases are TGTGCGAGCTTTCCCCACCCGCGGGAAGGCTTTGGGGGGTACAATGAGCAGTTCTTC.

This clonotype appeared many times. The rearrangement joins TRBV4-1 to TRBJ2-3; no reliable D call. This CDR3 region has 14 residues. The V and J ends lost 5 bases and 7 bases respectively, with 16 bases between them. The germline gives CDR1 MGHRA, CDR2 YSYEKL. The DNA for the CDR3 is TGCGCCAGCAGCGCGTTTGGCAGATCGAATACGCAGTATTTT. This codes for CASSAFGRSNTQYF.

The V call is TRBV28, the J call TRBJ2-5; TRBD1 agrees at 7 bases. The CDR3 spans 16 residues. V lost 4 bases to trimming and J lost 0 bases; unmatched junction nucleotides: 8. CDR1 MDHEN and CDR2 SYDVKM come from the germline V gene. The CDR3, as DNA: TGTGCCAGCAGTTCAGGGACAGCCAGGTACCAAGAGACCCAGTACTTC. Its translation: CASSSGTARYQETQYF.

Only a few counts were recorded for this clonotype. This sequence joins TRBV10-2 and TRBJ2-7; 10 bases align to TRBD2. The V and J ends lost 10 bases and 2 bases, in that order; junction bases with no gene match: 5. There are 13 residues in the CDR3. The germline V gene has CDR1 WSHSY and CDR2 SAAADI. The CDR3 coding sequence is TGCGCCACCGAAGCGGGAGGGACCTACGAGCAGTACTTC. This codes for CATEAGGTYEQYF.

The CDR3 DNA reads TGCGCCAGCAGTGAGGACAGACTACCAGATACGCAGTATTTT. Translated: CASSEDRLPDTQYF. V usage is TRBV10-2 and J usage is TRBJ2-3, with D perhaps being TRBD1 or TRBD2 (5 bases each). V dropped 2 bases and J dropped 4 bases, with 10 bases sitting between them. Germline V gene sequence: CDR1 WSHSY, CDR2 SAAADI. The CDR3 spans 14 residues.

The V gene is TRBV28, the J gene TRBJ1-1, with 7 bases that match TRBD1. V trimming: 4 bases; J trimming: 2 bases; junction bases outside the gene matches: 16. The CDR3 sequence is 18 residues long. Germline CDR1 reads MDHEN; CDR2 reads SYDVKM. CDR3 loop: CASSSWTGGEVLNTEAFF. The CDR3 coding sequence is TGTGCCAGCAGTTCCTGGACAGGAGGAGAAGTATTAAACACTGAAGCTTTCTTT. The variable domain in full, with the rest retrieved from reference TRBV28 and TRBJ1-1, is DVKVTQSSRYLVKRTGEKVFLECVQDMDHENMFWYRQDPGLGLRLIYFSYDVKMKEKGDIPEGYSVSREKKERFSLILESASTNQTSMYLCASSSWTGGEVLNTEAFFGQGTRLTVV.